This T cell receptor beta chain was sequenced in a study of regulatory and conventional T cells in RAG deficiency. The study, taken as a whole, reports: Sorted Omenn CD25-high CD127-low cells may not be bona fide Tregs. Compared with controls, unique Treg TCR beta sequences dropped around 92-fold in Omenn syndrome and CID/AS. Control T-cell subsets had markedly higher Shannon entropy and lower Simpson indices than RAG-deficient patients.

Some clones are missing from TCRdb's copy, which holds only in-frame ones; the method was immunoSEQ multiplex PCR. This table has roughly 35,000 clones, approximately 89% appearing once. V was trimmed by 0 bases and J by 4 bases, leaving 10 bases between them. The germline V gene encodes CDR1 MGHRA and CDR2 YSYEKL. CDR3 size: 15 residues. About this clone itself: What it binds is not known.

This sample also belongs to another study, concerning regulatory T cells. As that study records: The primer mix had 52 TRBV and 13 TRBJ primers.

The clonotype originates from a human donor in good health. V and J are TRBV4-1 and TRBJ1-5; D may be TRBD1 (5 bases). The sequencing sample was made of CD8+ T cells sorted from blood. The CDR3 DNA reads TGCGCCAGCAGCCAAGATGGGGGTAGTAATCAGCCCCAGCATTTT. This sequence encodes CASSQDGGSNQPQHF.